This section outlines one T cell receptor beta chain sequence together with its context. The antigen is unknown. This sample was taken from a study of CD8 T cells in Susac syndrome. Random hexamers primed reverse transcription of about 0.5 to 1 ug RNA. The TCR beta CDR3 was amplified by immunoSEQ multiplex PCR across 54 Vbeta, 13 Jbeta. One entry per CDR3 protein, called by TCRdb with MiXCR from the immunoSEQ multiplex PCR reads. The table includes 200,000 to 250,000 distinct CDR3 sequences, around 93% detected once. CD8+ and CD4+ blood T cells underwent TCR beta sequencing. In germline, CDR1 is LNHDA, CDR2 SQIVND (reference sequence). CDR3 length equals 14 residues. The V and J ends lost 5 bases and 8 bases respectively, with 16 bases between them. Study findings and constraints: As the study acknowledged, the number of individuals in its TCR sequencing and HLA analysis was relatively small.

The chain employs TRBV19 and TRBJ2-1; D may match TRBD1 or TRBD2 (5 bases each). Sequencing was done on a sample of CD4+ T cells from PBMCs. The clonotype was recovered from a human donor with multiple sclerosis. Written as DNA, the CDR3 is TGTGCCAGTAGTCTCCGGACGGTGGGGGATGAGCAGTTCTTC. Protein: CASSLRTVGDEQFF. The variable domain in full, with the rest retrieved from reference TRBV19 and TRBJ2-1, is DGGITQSPKYLFRKEGQNVTLSCEQNLNHDAMYWYRQDPGQGLRLIYYSQIVNDFQKGDIAEGYSVSREKKESFPLTVTSAQKNPTAFYLCASSLRTVGDEQFFGPGTRLTVL.